These 8 T cell receptor beta chains were all obtained from the same sample, sequenced in a study of CD4+ T cells in melanoma. Only in-frame clones appear in the TCRdb table, and some are missing; sequencing was by immunoSEQ multiplex PCR. The repertoire consists of about 10,000 clones, with around two thirds occurring once and the leading ten covering less than 25%. Sequencing used cells from a culture (not recorded whether cultured in vitro). The receptors shown here come from a human donor with melanoma.

The chain employs TRBV10-3 and TRBJ1-1, with D hard to call. Germline loops: CDR1 ENHRY, CDR2 SYGVKD. This CDR3 is built from 13 residues. V gave up 10 bases and J gave up 6 bases, with 18 bases separating them. The CDR3 nucleotides are TGTGCCAGCAGATCGAGGGATGCAGCTGAAGCTTTCTTT. This codes for CASRSRDAAEAFF.

The rearrangement joins TRBV19 to TRBJ2-5, with D maybe TRBD2 (6 bases). The germline CDR1 and CDR2 sequences are LNHDA and SQIVND (reference sequence). The V gene lost 0 bases and the J gene lost 5 bases, with 19 bases spanning the gap. The CDR3 is made up of 17 amino acids. This CDR3 reads CASSIDSGRTGWETQYF. The CDR3 DNA reads TGTGCCAGTAGTATAGATAGCGGAAGAACGGGGTGGGAGACCCAGTACTTC.

The V gene is TRBV5-1, the J gene TRBJ1-3, with 10 bases fitting TRBD1. CDR3 length: 16 residues. Per germline, CDR1 SGHRS and CDR2 YFSETQ. Trimming at V came to 5 bases and at J to 4 bases, leaving 9 bases not matched to a gene. Here the CDR3 reads CASSTGTGAAGNTIYF. CDR3 DNA sequence: TGCGCCAGCAGTACCGGGACAGGGGCAGCCGGAAACACCATATATTTT.

This chain connects TRBV30 to TRBJ2-4; TRBD1 is a possible D gene (6 bases). CDR3 length: 15 residues. V lost 0 bases, J lost 2 bases, and 11 bases lay in between. Germline lookup yields CDR1 GTSNPN and CDR2 SVGIG (reference sequence). CDR3 in DNA: TGTGCCTGGAGTGTAGGGCAGGGGCCCAAAAACATTCAGTACTTC. Encoded protein: CAWSVGQGPKNIQYF.

This clone occurred a few times. J is TRBJ1-2 and V is TRBV6-5, with TRBD1 as a possible D gene (5 bases). Germline lookup yields CDR1 MNHEY and CDR2 SVGAGI. Deletions cut 5 bases from V and 6 bases from J, with 16 bases between. CDR3 length: 14 amino acids. Written as DNA, the CDR3 is TGTGCCAGCAGTACGTGGGGCGAGAGGGATGGCTACACCTTC. It codes for CASSTWGERDGYTF.

The chain links TRBV6-6 to TRBJ1-3; TRBD1 aligns across 7 bases. The V and J ends lost 4 bases and 5 bases, in that order; junction bases with no gene match: 11. Germline V gene data show CDR1 as MNHNY and CDR2 as SVGAGI (reference sequence). The CDR3 runs to 16 residues. This CDR3 is CASSSRAGQTRNTIYF. CDR3 DNA: TGTGCCAGCAGTTCGCGAGCGGGACAGACGAGAAACACCATATATTTT.

The chain links TRBV5-4 to TRBJ2-5; perhaps TRBD2 as D (5 bases). Per germline, CDR1 SGHNT and CDR2 YYREEE (reference sequence). CDR3 size: 15 residues. V was cut by 0 bases and J by 2 bases, with 11 bases left in between. This CDR3 reads CASSLVYGGQETQYF. The CDR3 DNA sequence: TGTGCCAGCAGCTTGGTGTACGGCGGGCAAGAGACCCAGTACTTC. The full variable domain, in which reference TRBV5-4 and TRBJ2-5 provide the parts outside the CDR3, is ETGVTQSPTHLIKTRGQQVTLRCSSQSGHNTVSWYQQALGQGPQFIFQYYREEENGRGNFPPRFSGLQFPNYSSELNVNALELDDSALYLCASSLVYGGQETQYFGPGTRLLVL.

The J gene is TRBJ1-6, the V gene TRBV14; D uncertain. This CDR3 has 12 residues. Trimming stripped 3 bases from V and 9 bases from J, with 6 bases between. Germline V gene lookup returns CDR1 SGHDN and CDR2 FVKESK. The CDR3: CASSQYLSPLHF. CDR3 coding DNA: TGTGCCAGCAGCCAGTATCTTTCACCCCTCCACTTT.